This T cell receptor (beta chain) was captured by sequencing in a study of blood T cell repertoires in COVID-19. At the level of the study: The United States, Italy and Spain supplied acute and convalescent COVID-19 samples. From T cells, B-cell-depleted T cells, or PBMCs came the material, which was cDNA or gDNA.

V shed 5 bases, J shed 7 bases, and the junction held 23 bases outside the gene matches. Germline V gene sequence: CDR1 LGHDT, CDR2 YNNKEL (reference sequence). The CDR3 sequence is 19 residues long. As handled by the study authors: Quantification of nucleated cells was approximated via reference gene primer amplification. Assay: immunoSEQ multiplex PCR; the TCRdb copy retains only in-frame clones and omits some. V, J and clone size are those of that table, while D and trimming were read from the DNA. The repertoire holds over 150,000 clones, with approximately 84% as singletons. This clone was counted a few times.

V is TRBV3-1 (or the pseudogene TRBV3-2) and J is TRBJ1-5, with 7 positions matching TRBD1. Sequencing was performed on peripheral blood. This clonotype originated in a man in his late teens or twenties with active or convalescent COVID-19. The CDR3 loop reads CASSSQGVVRVSTGQPQHF. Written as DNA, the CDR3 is TGTGCCAGCAGCTCCCAGGGGGTGGTACGGGTTTCTACGGGGCAGCCCCAGCATTTT.